This is a list of T cell receptor beta chains from one sample in a study of identical twins. TCRdb redid the calling of the 5' RACE reads with MiXCR, one entry per CDR3 protein. This table holds around 1.7 million distinct CDR3 sequences, about 32% found once. Material for sequencing was cord blood. The receptors shown here come from a newborn girl in good health. CDR3s include the opening cysteine and the closing phenylalanine or tryptophan. The D gene is left open where the match is weak. Size is omitted from some rows. Given values are once, few, many or a class for expanded clones.

clone size: .
J gene: TRBJ2-3
D gene: .
V gene: TRBV20-1
CDR3 protein: CSALSGTASTDTQYF
CDR3 DNA: TGCAGTGCTCTCTCCGGGACGGCAAGCACAGATACGCAGTATTTT

clone size: .
J gene: TRBJ2-1
D gene: TRBD2
V gene: TRBV20-1
CDR3 protein: CSSTSGAYSEQFF
CDR3 DNA: TGCAGTTCGACTAGCGGGGCCTACAGTGAGCAGTTCTTC

clone size: .
J gene: TRBJ1-2
D gene: .
V gene: TRBV3-1
CDR3 protein: CASSLELIYGYTF
CDR3 DNA: TGTGCCAGCAGTTTAGAACTCATCTATGGCTACACCTTC

clone size: .
J gene: TRBJ1-1
D gene: .
V gene: TRBV29-1
CDR3 protein: CSDPKNTEAFF
CDR3 DNA: TGCAGCGACCCTAAGAACACTGAAGCTTTCTTT

clone size: few
J gene: TRBJ2-3
D gene: TRBD2
V gene: TRBV5-1
CDR3 protein: CASSLVPSGAADTQYF
CDR3 DNA: TGCGCCAGCAGCTTGGTCCCTAGCGGGGCTGCAGATACGCAGTATTTT

clone size: few
J gene: TRBJ2-4
D gene: TRBD2
V gene: TRBV18
CDR3 protein: CASSPQRTSGSKNIQYF
CDR3 DNA: TGTGCCAGCTCACCACAGCGGACTAGCGGTTCCAAAAACATTCAGTACTTC

clone size: .
J gene: TRBJ1-2
D gene: TRBD1
V gene: TRBV7-9
CDR3 protein: CASSHGQGAVGYTF
CDR3 DNA: TGTGCCAGCAGTCATGGACAGGGGGCGGTTGGCTACACCTTC

clone size: few
J gene: TRBJ1-2
D gene: .
V gene: TRBV6-6
CDR3 protein: CASRGDRPFNYGYTF
CDR3 DNA: TGTGCCAGCAGGGGCGACCGACCGTTTAACTATGGCTACACCTTC

clone size: many
J gene: TRBJ2-3
D gene: TRBD1
V gene: TRBV24-1
CDR3 protein: CATSDRDRRDTQYF
CDR3 DNA: TGTGCCACCAGTGACCGGGACAGGCGGGATACGCAGTATTTT

clone size: .
J gene: TRBJ2-7
D gene: .
V gene: TRBV6-6
CDR3 protein: CASTPRSGSSYEQYF
CDR3 DNA: TGTGCCAGCACCCCAAGGTCGGGAAGCTCCTACGAGCAGTACTTC

clone size: .
J gene: TRBJ1-4
D gene: .
V gene: TRBV5-1
CDR3 protein: CASSLGGTGLPTNEKLFF
CDR3 DNA: TGCGCCAGCAGCTTGGGGGGAACAGGGCTTCCAACTAATGAAAAACTGTTTTTT

clone size: .
J gene: TRBJ2-3
D gene: .
V gene: TRBV4-2
CDR3 protein: CASSQVFNFGTRKTSTDTQYF
CDR3 DNA: TGTGCCAGCAGCCAAGTTTTTAATTTCGGGACACGCAAAACTAGCACAGATACGCAGTATTTT

clone size: few
J gene: TRBJ2-7
D gene: TRBD1
V gene: TRBV9
CDR3 protein: CASSVSGGFSYEQYF
CDR3 DNA: TGTGCCAGCAGCGTATCAGGGGGCTTCTCCTACGAGCAGTACTTC

clone size: few
J gene: TRBJ1-4
D gene: .
V gene: TRBV12-3/TRBV12-4
CDR3 protein: CASTISVATNEKLFF
CDR3 DNA: TGTGCCAGCACCATCTCGGTCGCAACTAATGAAAAACTGTTTTTT

clone size: .
J gene: TRBJ2-3
D gene: TRBD2
V gene: TRBV12-3/TRBV12-4
CDR3 protein: CASSPRILAGGPDTQYF
CDR3 DNA: TGTGCCAGCAGCCCAAGGATACTAGCGGGGGGCCCCGATACGCAGTATTTT

clone size: few
J gene: TRBJ1-2
D gene: .
V gene: TRBV12-3/TRBV12-4
CDR3 protein: CASSFSRGTLHRNGYTF
CDR3 DNA: TGTGCCAGCAGTTTTTCACGAGGGACATTACATCGGAATGGCTACACCTTC

clone size: few
J gene: TRBJ2-5
D gene: TRBD2
V gene: TRBV28
CDR3 protein: CASRQDGLATLQETQYF
CDR3 DNA: TGTGCCAGCAGACAAGATGGACTAGCAACCCTACAAGAGACCCAGTACTTC

clone size: .
J gene: TRBJ2-1
D gene: .
V gene: TRBV6-5
CDR3 protein: CASSYAHRVTGSEQFF
CDR3 DNA: TGTGCCAGCAGTTACGCCCACAGGGTGACGGGCAGTGAGCAGTTCTTC

clone size: few
J gene: TRBJ2-7
D gene: .
V gene: TRBV11-2
CDR3 protein: CASSLDQPAGAYEQYF
CDR3 DNA: TGTGCCAGCAGCTTAGATCAGCCGGCAGGGGCCTACGAGCAGTACTTC

clone size: .
J gene: TRBJ1-1
D gene: .
V gene: TRBV20-1
CDR3 protein: CSASRVAEAFF
CDR3 DNA: TGCAGTGCTTCTAGGGTAGCTGAAGCTTTCTTT

clone size: .
J gene: TRBJ2-7
D gene: .
V gene: TRBV4-2
CDR3 protein: CASSHLGAGPAYEQYF
CDR3 DNA: TGTGCCAGCAGCCACTTAGGGGCAGGGCCAGCCTACGAGCAGTACTTC

clone size: many
J gene: TRBJ2-3
D gene: .
V gene: TRBV24-1
CDR3 protein: CATSDGSGSASTDTQYF
CDR3 DNA: TGTGCCACCAGTGACGGGTCAGGGTCCGCTAGCACAGATACGCAGTATTTT

clone size: .
J gene: TRBJ1-2
D gene: TRBD1
V gene: TRBV5-1
CDR3 protein: CASSDQGARNYGYTF
CDR3 DNA: TGCGCCAGCAGCGACCAGGGGGCTCGGAACTATGGCTACACCTTC

clone size: .
J gene: TRBJ2-1
D gene: .
V gene: TRBV20-1
CDR3 protein: CSAAIPSSNEQFF
CDR3 DNA: TGCAGTGCTGCAATTCCTAGTTCGAATGAGCAGTTCTTC

clone size: .
J gene: TRBJ2-3
D gene: TRBD1
V gene: TRBV4-1
CDR3 protein: CASSRLTGFTQYF
CDR3 DNA: TGCGCCAGCAGCCGCCTGACAGGGTTTACGCAGTATTTT

clone size: once
J gene: TRBJ1-6
D gene: .
V gene: TRBV20-1
CDR3 protein: CSAQGYPSYNSPLHF
CDR3 DNA: TGCAGTGCCCAGGGTTACCCCTCCTATAATTCACCCCTCCACTTT

clone size: few
J gene: TRBJ2-7
D gene: .
V gene: TRBV5-1
CDR3 protein: CASSLDLGRSSYEQYF
CDR3 DNA: TGCGCCAGCAGCTTGGACCTAGGACGCAGCTCCTACGAGCAGTACTTC

clone size: .
J gene: TRBJ1-1
D gene: TRBD1
V gene: TRBV29-1
CDR3 protein: CSVEHMGQMNTEAFF
CDR3 DNA: TGCAGCGTTGAACACATGGGACAGATGAACACTGAAGCTTTCTTT

clone size: few
J gene: TRBJ2-7
D gene: TRBD2
V gene: TRBV2
CDR3 protein: CASRFSGRYEQYF
CDR3 DNA: TGTGCCAGCAGGTTTAGCGGGAGGTACGAGCAGTACTTC

clone size: many
J gene: TRBJ1-5
D gene: .
V gene: TRBV4-2
CDR3 protein: CASSQDPRSNQPQHF
CDR3 DNA: TGTGCCAGCAGCCAAGACCCCAGGAGCAATCAGCCCCAGCATTTT

clone size: few
J gene: TRBJ2-7
D gene: TRBD1
V gene: TRBV29-1
CDR3 protein: CSASTWDRGYEQYF
CDR3 DNA: TGCAGCGCCTCTACCTGGGACAGGGGGTACGAGCAGTACTTC

clone size: .
J gene: TRBJ1-3
D gene: .
V gene: TRBV19
CDR3 protein: CASIPQGHSGNTIYF
CDR3 DNA: TGTGCCAGTATCCCGCAGGGACACTCTGGAAACACCATATATTTT

clone size: many
J gene: TRBJ2-3
D gene: TRBD2
V gene: TRBV5-1
CDR3 protein: CASGGLAGTDTQYF
CDR3 DNA: TGCGCCAGCGGCGGACTAGCGGGCACAGATACGCAGTATTTT

clone size: few
J gene: TRBJ1-2
D gene: .
V gene: TRBV20-1
CDR3 protein: CSARKDPANYGYTF
CDR3 DNA: TGCAGTGCTAGAAAGGACCCAGCTAACTATGGCTACACCTTC

clone size: .
J gene: TRBJ1-5
D gene: .
V gene: TRBV20-1
CDR3 protein: CSAGFGNQPQHF
CDR3 DNA: TGCAGTGCGGGGTTTGGCAATCAGCCCCAGCATTTT

clone size: .
J gene: TRBJ2-5
D gene: TRBD2
V gene: TRBV5-1
CDR3 protein: CATHRGRAGGVQETQYF
CDR3 DNA: TGCGCCACCCATCGAGGACGGGCGGGAGGGGTCCAAGAGACCCAGTACTTC

clone size: few
J gene: TRBJ1-1
D gene: .
V gene: TRBV27
CDR3 protein: CASKYREGENTEAFF
CDR3 DNA: TGTGCCAGCAAGTACAGGGAGGGAGAAAACACTGAAGCTTTCTTT

clone size: few
J gene: TRBJ2-7
D gene: .
V gene: TRBV28
CDR3 protein: CASSRLSDSYEQYF
CDR3 DNA: TGTGCCAGCAGTCGGCTGTCGGACTCCTACGAGCAGTACTTC

clone size: .
J gene: TRBJ2-7
D gene: .
V gene: TRBV14
CDR3 protein: CASSQDQNSRPINEQYF
CDR3 DNA: TGTGCCAGCAGCCAAGATCAGAACTCAAGACCTATAAACGAGCAGTACTTC

clone size: .
J gene: TRBJ2-5
D gene: .
V gene: TRBV12-3/TRBV12-4
CDR3 protein: CASSSPDRYRSETQYF
CDR3 DNA: TGTGCCAGCAGCTCCCCTGACCGCTATCGTTCCGAGACCCAGTACTTC

clone size: .
J gene: TRBJ2-2
D gene: .
V gene: TRBV29-1
CDR3 protein: CSVEWGAGELFF
CDR3 DNA: TGCAGCGTTGAATGGGGGGCCGGGGAGCTGTTTTTT

clone size: .
J gene: TRBJ2-4
D gene: .
V gene: TRBV7-2
CDR3 protein: CASSLRGRQNIQYF
CDR3 DNA: TGTGCCAGCAGCTTACGGGGCAGGCAAAACATTCAGTACTTC

clone size: few
J gene: TRBJ2-4
D gene: .
V gene: TRBV24-1
CDR3 protein: CATSDSPGYF
CDR3 DNA: TGTGCCACCTCGGACTCCCCGGGGTACTTC

clone size: .
J gene: TRBJ2-1
D gene: TRBD1
V gene: TRBV4-1
CDR3 protein: CASRQPGQGKFDEQFF
CDR3 DNA: TGCGCCAGCAGGCAACCGGGACAGGGGAAATTTGATGAGCAGTTCTTC

clone size: .
J gene: TRBJ2-3
D gene: TRBD1
V gene: TRBV18
CDR3 protein: CASSPRPGQGGTDTQYF
CDR3 DNA: TGTGCCAGCTCACCGCGGCCGGGACAGGGCGGTACAGATACGCAGTATTTT